The sequence of this T cell receptor beta chain was determined in a study of cytomegalovirus exposure and HLA in healthy donors. The PCR employed 60 Vbeta primers together with 13 Jbeta primers. TCRdb's copy holds only in-frame clones and misses some; the assay was immunoSEQ multiplex PCR. The sample shows about 160,000 clones, 60% to 80% of them seen only once. Germline loops: CDR1 SGHNT, CDR2 YYREEE (reference sequence). This CDR3 spans 16 amino acids. V was cut by 0 bases and J by 3 bases, with 12 bases left in between. General study findings and limits: There were some V segments, including TRBV6-2 and TRBV6-3, excluded as indistinguishable.

For this clone: As yet, its antigen is unknown.

This clonotype was sampled from a man aged 55 to 70 in good health and CMV-seronegative. The rearrangement uses TRBV5-4 and TRBJ2-2; the D gene is possibly TRBD2 (6 bases). Sequencing used PBMCs. CDR3 nucleotide sequence: TGTGCCAGCAGCTTGGGGGGGGTATCGGACACCGGGGAGCTGTTTTTT. Its protein product is CASSLGGVSDTGELFF.